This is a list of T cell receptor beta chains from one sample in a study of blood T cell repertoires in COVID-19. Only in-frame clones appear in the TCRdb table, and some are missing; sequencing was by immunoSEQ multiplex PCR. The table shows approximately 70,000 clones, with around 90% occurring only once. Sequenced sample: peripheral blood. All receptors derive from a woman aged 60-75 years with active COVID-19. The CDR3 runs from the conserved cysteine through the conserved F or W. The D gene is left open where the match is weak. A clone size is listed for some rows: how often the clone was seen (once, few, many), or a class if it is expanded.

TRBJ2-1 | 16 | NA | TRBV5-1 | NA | CASSLRSDLIYNEQFF | TGCGCCAGCAGCCTCCGCTCGGACTTGATCTACAATGAGCAGTTCTTC
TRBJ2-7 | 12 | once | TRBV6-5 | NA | CASGRQGGEQYF | TGTGCCAGCGGGAGGCAGGGCGGCGAGCAGTACTTC
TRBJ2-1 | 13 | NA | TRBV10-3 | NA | CAISIGDYNEQFF | TGTGCCATCAGCATAGGAGATTACAATGAGCAGTTCTTC
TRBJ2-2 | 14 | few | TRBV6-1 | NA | CASSDWGVGVELFF | TGTGCCAGCAGTGATTGGGGGGTTGGGGTGGAGCTGTTTTTT
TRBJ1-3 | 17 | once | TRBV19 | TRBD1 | CASSTHRGQGFGNTIYF | TGTGCCAGTAGTACCCACCGAGGACAGGGATTTGGAAACACCATATATTTT
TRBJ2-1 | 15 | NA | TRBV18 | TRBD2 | CASSPTLTGTSRGFF | TGTGCCAGCTCACCAACCCTAACCGGGACTAGCCGTGGTTTCTTC
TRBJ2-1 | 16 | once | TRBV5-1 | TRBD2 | CASSFGGLAGEGEQFF | TGCGCCAGCAGCTTCGGCGGACTAGCGGGAGAGGGTGAGCAGTTCTTC
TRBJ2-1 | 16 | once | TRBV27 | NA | CASSPPLQGSYNEQFF | TGTGCCAGCAGTCCTCCCCTGCAGGGCTCCTACAATGAGCAGTTCTTC
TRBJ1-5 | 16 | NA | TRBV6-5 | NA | CASSYPPFFSNQPQHF | TGTGCCAGCAGTTACCCCCCCTTTTTTAGCAATCAGCCCCAGCATTTT
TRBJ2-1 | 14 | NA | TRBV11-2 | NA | CASSHTGSYNEQFF | TGTGCCAGCAGCCACACAGGCTCCTACAATGAGCAGTTCTTC
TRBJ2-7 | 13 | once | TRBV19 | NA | CASSLQGGYEQYF | TGTGCCAGTAGCCTACAGGGGGGGTACGAGCAGTACTTC
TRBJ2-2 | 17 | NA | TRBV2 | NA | CASTTHGAGMNTGELFF | TGTGCCAGCACCACACATGGGGCAGGGATGAACACCGGGGAGCTGTTTTTT
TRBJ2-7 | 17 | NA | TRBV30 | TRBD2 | CAWSPYPGKRERNEQYF | TGTGCCTGGAGTCCTTACCCCGGAAAGCGGGAGCGCAACGAGCAGTACTTC
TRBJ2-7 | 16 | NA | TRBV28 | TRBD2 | CASSLEREFFSYEQYF | TGTGCCAGCAGTTTGGAGCGGGAGTTCTTTTCCTACGAGCAGTACTTC
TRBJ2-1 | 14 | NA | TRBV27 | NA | CASRRGLGGNEQFF | TGTGCCAGCCGTCGGGGCCTAGGGGGTAATGAGCAGTTCTTC
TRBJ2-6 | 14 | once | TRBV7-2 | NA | CASSLRAGANVLTF | TGTGCCAGCAGCTTACGCGCTGGGGCCAACGTCCTGACTTTC
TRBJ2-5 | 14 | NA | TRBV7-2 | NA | CASSALLQRETQYF | TGTGCCAGCAGCGCCCTCCTCCAGCGGGAGACCCAGTACTTC
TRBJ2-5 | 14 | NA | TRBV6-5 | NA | CASRSTSFWETQYF | TGTGCCAGCAGAAGTACTAGCTTCTGGGAGACCCAGTACTTC
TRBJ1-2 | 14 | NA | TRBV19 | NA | CASSIGGRRRGYTF | TGTGCCAGTAGTATAGGTGGCAGGCGTCGAGGCTACACCTTC
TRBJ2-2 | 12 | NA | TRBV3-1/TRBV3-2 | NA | CASRAGTGELFF | TGTGCCAGCAGAGCGGGCACCGGGGAGCTGTTTTTT
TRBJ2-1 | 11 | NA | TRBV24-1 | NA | CATSGGRGQFF | TGTGCCACCAGTGGAGGGCGCGGGCAGTTCTTC
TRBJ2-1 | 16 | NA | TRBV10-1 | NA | CASSEGRHFTNNEQFF | TGCGCCAGCAGTGAGGGCAGGCATTTCACAAACAATGAGCAGTTCTTC
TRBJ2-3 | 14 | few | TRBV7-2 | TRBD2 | CASSPGGPGDTQYF | TGTGCCAGCAGCCCGGGAGGGCCGGGGGATACGCAGTATTTT
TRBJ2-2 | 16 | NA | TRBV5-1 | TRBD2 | CASSFRETSLSGELFF | TGCGCCAGCAGCTTTCGGGAGACTAGCTTATCCGGGGAGCTGTTTTTT
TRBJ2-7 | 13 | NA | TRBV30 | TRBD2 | CAWSGAGEYEQYF | TGTGCCTGGAGTGGAGCGGGAGAGTACGAGCAGTACTTC
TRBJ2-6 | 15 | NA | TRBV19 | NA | CASSRLDSGANVLTF | TGTGCCAGTAGTAGACTTGACTCTGGGGCCAACGTCCTGACTTTC
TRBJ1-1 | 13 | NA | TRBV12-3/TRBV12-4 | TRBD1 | CASRPDRATEAFF | TGTGCCAGCAGACCGGACAGGGCCACTGAAGCTTTCTTT
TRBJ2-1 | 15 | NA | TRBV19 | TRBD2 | CASSRRLAGPNEQFF | TGTGCCAGTAGTAGGCGACTAGCGGGTCCCAATGAGCAGTTCTTC